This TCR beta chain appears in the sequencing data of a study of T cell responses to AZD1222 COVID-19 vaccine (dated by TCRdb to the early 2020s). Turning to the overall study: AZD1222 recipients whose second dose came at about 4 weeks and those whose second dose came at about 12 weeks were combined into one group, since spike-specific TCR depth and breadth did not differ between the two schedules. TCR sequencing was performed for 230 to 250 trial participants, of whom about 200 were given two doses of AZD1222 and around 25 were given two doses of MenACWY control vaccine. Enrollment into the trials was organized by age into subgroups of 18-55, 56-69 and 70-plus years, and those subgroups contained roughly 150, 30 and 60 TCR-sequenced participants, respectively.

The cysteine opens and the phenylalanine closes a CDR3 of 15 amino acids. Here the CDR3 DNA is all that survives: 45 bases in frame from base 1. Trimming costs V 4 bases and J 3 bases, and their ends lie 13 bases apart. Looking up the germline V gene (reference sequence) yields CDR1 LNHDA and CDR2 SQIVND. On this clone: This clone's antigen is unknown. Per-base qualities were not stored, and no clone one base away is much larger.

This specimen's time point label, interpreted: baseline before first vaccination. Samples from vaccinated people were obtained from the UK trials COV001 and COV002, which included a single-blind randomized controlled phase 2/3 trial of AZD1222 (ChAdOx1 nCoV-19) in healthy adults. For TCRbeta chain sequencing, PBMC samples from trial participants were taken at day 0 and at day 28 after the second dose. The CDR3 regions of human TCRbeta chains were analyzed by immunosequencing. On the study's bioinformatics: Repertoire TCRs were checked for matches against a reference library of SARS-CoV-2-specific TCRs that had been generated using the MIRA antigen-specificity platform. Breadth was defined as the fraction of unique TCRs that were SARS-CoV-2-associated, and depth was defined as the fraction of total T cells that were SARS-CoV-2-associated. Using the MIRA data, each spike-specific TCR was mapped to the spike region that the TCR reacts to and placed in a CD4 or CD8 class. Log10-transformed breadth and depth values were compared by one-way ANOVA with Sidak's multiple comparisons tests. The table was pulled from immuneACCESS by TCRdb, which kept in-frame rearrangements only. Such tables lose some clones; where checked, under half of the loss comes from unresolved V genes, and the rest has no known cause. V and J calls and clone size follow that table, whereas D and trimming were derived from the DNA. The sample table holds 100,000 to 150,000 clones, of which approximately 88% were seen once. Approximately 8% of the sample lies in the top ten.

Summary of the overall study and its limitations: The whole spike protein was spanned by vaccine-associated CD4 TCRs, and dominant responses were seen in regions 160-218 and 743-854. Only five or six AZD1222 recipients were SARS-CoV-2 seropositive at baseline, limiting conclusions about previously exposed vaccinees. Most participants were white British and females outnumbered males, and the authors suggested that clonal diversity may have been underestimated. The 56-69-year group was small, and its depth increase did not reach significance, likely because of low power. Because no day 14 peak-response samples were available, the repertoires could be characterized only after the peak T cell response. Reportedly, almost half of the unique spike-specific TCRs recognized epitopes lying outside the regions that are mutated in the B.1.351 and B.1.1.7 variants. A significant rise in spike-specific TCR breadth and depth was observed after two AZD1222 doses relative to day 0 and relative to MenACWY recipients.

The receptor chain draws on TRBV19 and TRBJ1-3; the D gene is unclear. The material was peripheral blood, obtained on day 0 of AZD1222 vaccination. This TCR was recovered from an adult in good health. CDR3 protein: CASSSDFGLGNTIYF. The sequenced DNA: TGTGCCAGTAGTAGCGACTTCGGACTTGGAAACACCATATATTTT.